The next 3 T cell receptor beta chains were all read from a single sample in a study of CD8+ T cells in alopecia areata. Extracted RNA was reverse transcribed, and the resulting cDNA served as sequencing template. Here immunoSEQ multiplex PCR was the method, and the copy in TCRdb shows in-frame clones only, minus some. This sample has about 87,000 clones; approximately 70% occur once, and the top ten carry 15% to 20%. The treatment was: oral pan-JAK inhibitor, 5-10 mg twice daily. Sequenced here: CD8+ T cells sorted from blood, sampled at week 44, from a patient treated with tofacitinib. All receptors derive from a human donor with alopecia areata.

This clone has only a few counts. CDR3 sequence: CAIRGQGAPGESPLHF. The CDR3, as DNA: TGTGCCATCAGGGGACAGGGGGCGCCGGGGGAGTCACCCCTCCACTTT. V gene TRBV10-3 combines with J gene TRBJ1-6; 12 bases align to TRBD1. Germline V gives CDR1 ENHRY, CDR2 SYGVKD. Trimming at V came to 6 bases and at J to 10 bases, leaving 10 bases not matched to a gene. This CDR3 has 16 amino acids.

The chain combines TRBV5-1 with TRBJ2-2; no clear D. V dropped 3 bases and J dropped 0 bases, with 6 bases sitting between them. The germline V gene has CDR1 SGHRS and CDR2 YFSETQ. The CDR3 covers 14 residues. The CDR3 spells CASSSVTNTGELFF. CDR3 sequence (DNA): TGCGCCAGCAGCTCCGTCACGAACACCGGGGAGCTGTTTTTT. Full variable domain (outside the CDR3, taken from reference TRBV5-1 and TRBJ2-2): KAGVTQTPRYLIKTRGQQVTLSCSPISGHRSVSWYQQTPGQGLQFLFEYFSETQRNKGNFPGRFSGRQFSNSRSEMNVSTLELGDSALYLCASSSVTNTGELFFGEGSRLTVL.

The CDR3 here is CASSPRGGPNTGELFF. Written as DNA, the CDR3 is TGTGCCAGCAGCCCCCGAGGAGGGCCGAACACCGGGGAGCTGTTTTTT. This chain uses TRBV13 with TRBJ2-2; possibly TRBD2 for D (6 bases). This CDR3 has 16 amino acids. CDR1 PRHDT and CDR2 FYEKMQ come from the germline V gene (reference sequence). Trimming took 5 bases from V and 0 from J, leaving 13 bases between them.